Listed below are T cell receptor beta chains from one sample, sequenced in a study of cytomegalovirus exposure and HLA in healthy donors. Data came from immunoSEQ multiplex PCR; TCRdb stores just in-frame clones and leaves some out. This sample has 150,000 to 200,000 clones; roughly 73% occur once, and the top ten carry over 4%. The specimen sequenced was PBMCs. The receptors come from a male donor in good health and CMV-seronegative. CDR3s include the opening cysteine and the closing phenylalanine or tryptophan. A D gene is named only where the DNA matches it firmly. Size is stated for part of the rows, as once, few or many counts, or as a class when the clone is expanded.

d_gene | abundance | j_gene | v_gene | CDR3nt | CDR3aa
NA | NA | TRBJ1-6 | TRBV6-6 | TGTGCCAGCAGTTACGGTCAGGGCGGTTCACCCCTCCACTTT | CASSYGQGGSPLHF
NA | NA | TRBJ1-2 | TRBV15 | TGTGCCACCAGCAGCCGACAGTCGGCCGTCTATGGCTACACCTTC | CATSSRQSAVYGYTF
NA | NA | TRBJ2-7 | TRBV25-1 | TGTGCCAGCAGTGAGGCCGGGGAATACGAGCAGTACTTC | CASSEAGEYEQYF
TRBD1 | NA | TRBJ1-2 | TRBV2 | TGTGCCAGCAGTGCCCGACAGGGTCGAATCTATGGCTACACCTTC | CASSARQGRIYGYTF
TRBD2 | NA | TRBJ2-7 | TRBV30 | TGTGCCTGGACCGGGACTAGTCTGGGCGAGCAGTACTTC | CAWTGTSLGEQYF
NA | NA | TRBJ1-3 | TRBV5-6 | TGTGCCAGCAGCTTGGGGCCGGGGTTAACTGGAAACACCATATATTTT | CASSLGPGLTGNTIYF
TRBD1 | few | TRBJ1-2 | TRBV19 | TGTGCCAGTAGTGCCGGACAGGGAGGCTATGGCTACACCTTC | CASSAGQGGYGYTF
NA | once | TRBJ1-3 | TRBV5-4 | TGTGCCAGCAGCTTGGCCGCGAATCGTGGAAACACCATATATTTT | CASSLAANRGNTIYF
TRBD1 | NA | TRBJ2-7 | TRBV10-3 | TGTGCCATCAGACAACCGGGACAGGGGATCTACGAGCAGTACTTC | CAIRQPGQGIYEQYF
NA | once | TRBJ2-5 | TRBV7-9 | TGTGCCACCGCGGGGGAGACCCAGTACTTC | CATAGETQYF
TRBD2 | once | TRBJ2-3 | TRBV2 | TGTGCCAGCAGTGACACTAGCGGGGGGACGATCACAGATACGCAGTATTTT | CASSDTSGGTITDTQYF
NA | NA | TRBJ2-1 | TRBV7-8 | TGTGCCAGCAGCTCTATCTCGCCAGCGGTGAATGAGCAGTTCTTC | CASSSISPAVNEQFF
NA | NA | TRBJ2-2 | TRBV5-1 | TGCGCCAGCAGCTGGCACACCGGGGAGCTGTTTTTT | CASSWHTGELFF
TRBD2 | NA | TRBJ2-7 | TRBV9 | TGTGCCAGCAGCGTAGCGGCGGGGGGGGTCTACGAGCAGTACTTC | CASSVAAGGVYEQYF
NA | NA | TRBJ2-5 | TRBV4-1 | TGTGCCAGCAGCCAAGGCAGGGTAGGGGAGACCCAGTACTTC | CASSQGRVGETQYF
TRBD2 | NA | TRBJ2-2 | TRBV7-9 | TGTGCCAGCAGCACTTCCCGGGACTACCCCACCGGGGAGCTGTTTTTT | CASSTSRDYPTGELFF
NA | NA | TRBJ1-2 | TRBV7-2 | TGTGCCAGCAGCTTAATGCAGGGCGGCTACACCTTC | CASSLMQGGYTF
TRBD1 | NA | TRBJ1-3 | TRBV4-2 | TGTGCCAGCAGCCAAGTACGCGGCAGGGGGCTTTTAGCTGGAAACACCATATATTTT | CASSQVRGRGLLAGNTIYF
NA | few | TRBJ2-7 | TRBV11-2 | TGTGCCAGCAGCCAAGAGGAAGGGGCCTCGGGCTACGAGCAGTACTTC | CASSQEEGASGYEQYF
NA | once | TRBJ2-1 | TRBV10-3 | TGTGCCATCAGTGAGAGGGGACTGGAGGGGAATGAGCAGTTCTTC | CAISERGLEGNEQFF
TRBD1 | few | TRBJ1-4 | TRBV29-1 | TGCAGCGTCCGCAGGGGGCGAAATGAAAAACTGTTTTTT | CSVRRGRNEKLFF
NA | NA | TRBJ2-1 | TRBV4-1 | TGCGCCAGCAGCCAGCGGACAGTGGACAATGAGCAGCTCTTC | CASSQRTVDNEQLF
NA | NA | TRBJ1-2 | TRBV7-9 | TGTGCCAGCAGCTTGGGGGGGGCCCGCTATGGCTACACCTTC | CASSLGGARYGYTF
NA | NA | TRBJ1-1 | TRBV5-1 | TGCGCCAGCAGCTTGACAGGGTCGGGTGAAGCTTTCTTT | CASSLTGSGEAFF
TRBD2 | NA | TRBJ2-2 | TRBV28 | TGTGCCAGCAGAGGCGCTAGCGGGAACGCCGGGGAGCTGTTTTTT | CASRGASGNAGELFF
TRBD2 | NA | TRBJ2-2 | TRBV10-1 | TGCGCCAGCATTGGACTAGCGGGAAGGGAGCTGTTTTTT | CASIGLAGRELFF
NA | NA | TRBJ2-2 | TRBV14 | TGTGCCAGCAAACAGGAGGGGGCGTACGCCGGGGAGCTGTTTTTT | CASKQEGAYAGELFF
TRBD2 | few | TRBJ2-1 | TRBV7-6 | TGTGCCAGCAGACTCGGACTAGCGGGAGACCTTTACAATGAGCAGTTCTTC | CASRLGLAGDLYNEQFF
NA | NA | TRBJ2-3 | TRBV6-1 | TGTGCCACCACTCGGATCCGGGATGAGTTTACGCAGTATTTT | CATTRIRDEFTQYF
NA | NA | TRBJ1-1 | TRBV15 | TGTGCCACCAGCAGAGATCAGGGGCAGGGGACTGAAGCTTTCTTT | CATSRDQGQGTEAFF
NA | once | TRBJ1-3 | TRBV7-2 | TGTGCCAGCAGTAACAGTATTTCTGGAAACACCATATATTTT | CASSNSISGNTIYF
TRBD1 | NA | TRBJ2-7 | TRBV5-4 | TGTGCCAGCAGCTTGATACAGGGGGTCGGCGAGCAGTACTTC | CASSLIQGVGEQYF
NA | NA | TRBJ1-5 | TRBV7-2 | TGTGCCAGCAGCTTCCAGGGGAATCAGCCCCAGCATTTT | CASSFQGNQPQHF
NA | NA | TRBJ2-2 | TRBV2 | TGTGCCAGCAAGGATCAGGTGGTGGTCACCGGGGAGCTGTTTTTT | CASKDQVVVTGELFF
NA | NA | TRBJ2-7 | TRBV2 | TGTGCCAGCAGGCCCGACAGTTACGAGCAGTACTTC | CASRPDSYEQYF
NA | NA | TRBJ2-1 | TRBV11-1 | TGTGCCAGCAGCTTTACAGGGTACAATGAGCAGTTCTTC | CASSFTGYNEQFF
NA | NA | TRBJ2-7 | TRBV5-1 | TGCGCCAGCAGCCCGGGACTCCGGGTGGACGAGCAGTACTTC | CASSPGLRVDEQYF
TRBD1 | NA | TRBJ1-4 | TRBV5-6 | TGTGCCAGCAGCTCGGACAGGATCGCAACTAATGAAAAACTGTTTTTT | CASSSDRIATNEKLFF
TRBD1 | NA | TRBJ1-6 | TRBV6-5 | TGTGCCAGCAGTTACTCGGCCAACAGGGGGAATTCACCCCTCCACTTT | CASSYSANRGNSPLHF
TRBD1 | NA | TRBJ2-3 | TRBV5-1 | TGCGCCAGCAGATCTGGACAGGGGGGGACAGATACGCAGTATTTT | CASRSGQGGTDTQYF
NA | NA | TRBJ2-3 | TRBV5-1 | TGCGCCAGCAGCCTGGGGGCGGGGGACATAGATACGCAGTATTTT | CASSLGAGDIDTQYF
TRBD1 | NA | TRBJ1-5 | TRBV2 | TGTGCCACGGGGGGGACAGGGGCCAATCAGCCCCAGCATTTT | CATGGTGANQPQHF
NA | NA | TRBJ2-2 | TRBV28 | TGTGCCAGCAGTTATAGCCCTACCGGGGAGCTGTTTTTT | CASSYSPTGELFF
TRBD1 | NA | TRBJ2-7 | TRBV10-3 | TGTGCCATCAGTGAGTCGCAGACAGGGGGCTACGAGCAGTACTTC | CAISESQTGGYEQYF
TRBD1 | NA | TRBJ1-5 | TRBV7-2 | TGTGCCAGCAGCACCTGGACAGGGGGGGTTCAGCCCCAGCATTTT | CASSTWTGGVQPQHF
TRBD1 | NA | TRBJ1-5 | TRBV12-5 | TGTGCTAGTGGTATAGGGACAGGGGGAGGACAGCCCCAGCATTTT | CASGIGTGGGQPQHF
NA | once | TRBJ2-6 | TRBV29-1 | TGCAGCGCCACTAGTGCGGGGGCCAACGTCCTGACTTTC | CSATSAGANVLTF
NA | NA | TRBJ2-7 | TRBV2 | TGTGCCAGAAACATACTACCCAGCTCCTACGAGCAGTACTTC | CARNILPSSYEQYF
TRBD2 | NA | TRBJ2-5 | TRBV27 | TGTGCCAGCCGTACTAGCGGGAGCTTCGGAGAGACCCAGTACTTC | CASRTSGSFGETQYF
TRBD1 | NA | TRBJ1-5 | TRBV6-5 | TGTGCCAGCAGGGGGGGACAGGGTAGTCAGCCCCAGCATTTT | CASRGGQGSQPQHF
TRBD1 | NA | TRBJ2-7 | TRBV18 | TGTGCCAGCTCAGGGACAGGGGGCGCGTCCTACGAGCAGTACTTC | CASSGTGGASYEQYF
NA | once | TRBJ1-4 | TRBV18 | TGTGCCAGCTCACCACAACAGGGTTTTTATGAAAAACTGTTTTTT | CASSPQQGFYEKLFF
TRBD2 | NA | TRBJ2-5 | TRBV4-1 | TGCGCCAGCAGCCGCCGCGGGGGAATGGAGACCCAGTACTTC | CASSRRGGMETQYF
TRBD2 | few | TRBJ2-3 | TRBV5-6 | TGTGCCAGCAGCTTGGCTGGACTAGCGAGAGCAACAGATACGCAGTATTTT | CASSLAGLARATDTQYF
NA | NA | TRBJ1-1 | TRBV4-1 | TGCGCCAGCAGCGGTAAGGGAGTCAACACTGAAGCTTTCTTT | CASSGKGVNTEAFF
NA | NA | TRBJ2-7 | TRBV7-9 | TGTGCCAGCAGCTTGGTAGCCTCCTACGAGCAGTACTTC | CASSLVASYEQYF
TRBD2 | few | TRBJ2-3 | TRBV29-1 | TGCAGCGTTGCTGGGACTAGCGGTTGGTTGGATACGCAGTATTTT | CSVAGTSGWLDTQYF
NA | NA | TRBJ1-1 | TRBV9 | TGTGCCAGCAGCGTAGATCAGCGGAACACTGAAGCTTTCTTT | CASSVDQRNTEAFF
NA | NA | TRBJ2-2 | TRBV18 | TGTGCCAGCTCACCCCTATTCAATTTGGCCGGGGAGCTGTTTTTT | CASSPLFNLAGELFF